Below, 10 T cell receptor beta chains from the same sample are listed, as sequenced in a study of graft-versus-host responses after intestinal transplantation. These receptors' antigens are unknown. Assay used: immunoSEQ multiplex PCR; TCRdb lists only in-frame clones, some missing. The data contain approximately 99,000 clones, roughly 90% of them singletons. The specimen comprised unstimulated CD8+ T cells sorted from spleen or lymph node cells, sampled before transplant. These receptor sequences come from a human donor who was the organ donor for an intestinal transplant.

The J gene is TRBJ1-1, the V gene TRBV9; 7 bases map to TRBD1. The CDR3 loop spans 18 amino acids. The trim removed 3 bases at V and 0 bases at J, leaving 14 bases unmatched. The V gene's germline CDR1 is SGDLS and CDR2 YYNGEE. The CDR3 protein is CASSGRQGLVELNTEAFF. CDR3 in DNA: TGTGCCAGCAGCGGAAGACAGGGTTTGGTCGAATTGAACACTGAAGCTTTCTTT.

The chain carries TRBV6-6 and TRBJ1-1; perhaps TRBD1 as D (6 bases). The ends were cut back, 0 bases at V and 12 bases at J, with 14 bases in the middle. CDR1 is MNHNY and CDR2 is SVGAGI in the germline V gene (reference sequence). There are 13 residues in the CDR3. Here the CDR3 reads CASSYSRQGITFF. DNA for the CDR3: TGTGCCAGCAGTTACTCTCGGCAGGGGATAACTTTCTTT.

The chain couples TRBV27 to TRBJ2-5, with a weak D call TRBD1 (5 bases). Germline V gives CDR1 MNHEY, CDR2 SMNVEV (reference sequence). This CDR3 is built from 14 residues. The germline V and J ends were trimmed by 6 bases and 5 bases, with 16 bases remaining between them. The DNA for the CDR3 is TGTGCCAGCAGCCCGGACACCCTTGGGGAGACCCAGTACTTC. Translated, it gives CASSPDTLGETQYF.

V is TRBV28 and J is TRBJ2-7; TRBD2 aligns across 7 bases. Per germline, CDR1 MDHEN and CDR2 SYDVKM. The V segment lost 3 bases and the J segment 7 bases; nucleotides outside the gene matches: 9. The CDR3 loop spans 14 amino acids. The CDR3: CASSFSRDGGEQYF. Here the CDR3 DNA reads TGTGCCAGCAGTTTTAGCCGGGACGGGGGGGAGCAGTACTTC. Full variable domain (missing parts from reference TRBV28 and TRBJ2-7): DVKVTQSSRYLVKRTGEKVFLECVQDMDHENMFWYRQDPGLGLRLIYFSYDVKMKEKGDIPEGYSVSREKKERFSLILESASTNQTSMYLCASSFSRDGGEQYFGPGTRLTVT.

This clone appeared a single time. This chain joins TRBV25-1 and TRBJ1-1; D is possibly TRBD1 (5 bases). Germline assignment: CDR1 MGHDK and CDR2 SYGVNS. The CDR3 totals 16 residues. V was pared by 1 base and J by 6 bases, with 18 bases between. The CDR3 bases are TGTGCCAGCAGTGAATTTTTCAGGGATGTAGATTCTGAAGCTTTCTTT. This sequence encodes CASSEFFRDVDSEAFF.

The gene calls are TRBV6-1 and TRBJ1-4; 8 nucleotides line up with TRBD1. Trimming took 6 bases from V and 4 from J; bases not matched to a gene: 7. Germline V gives CDR1 MNHNS, CDR2 SASEGT. The CDR3 contains 15 residues. CDR3 loop: CASSLGTGHNEKLFF. CDR3 bases: TGTGCCAGCAGCCTCGGGACAGGCCATAATGAAAAACTGTTTTTT.

The V call is TRBV4-1, the J call TRBJ2-3; the match to TRBD2 covers 10 bases. Trimming removed 0 bases from V and 2 bases from J; junction bases left unmatched: 5. The V gene's germline CDR1 is MGHRA and CDR2 YSYEKL. This CDR3 spans 17 amino acids. As DNA, the CDR3 is TGCGCCAGCAGCCAAGATCTACTAGCGGGGACCACAGATACGCAGTATTTT. Translation: CASSQDLLAGTTDTQYF.

The J gene is TRBJ1-1, the V gene TRBV14; possibly TRBD1 for D (6 bases). The CDR3 is 15 amino acids. Germline CDR1 is SGHDN and CDR2 is FVKESK. Trimming cost V 3 bases and J 0 bases, with 11 bases left between them. CDR3 protein: CASSQFRGMNTEAFF. DNA for the CDR3: TGTGCCAGCAGCCAGTTCAGGGGCATGAACACTGAAGCTTTCTTT.

This clone came up once. The genes are TRBV29-1 and TRBJ1-2; no definite D call. The CDR3 has 16 residues. The V gene lost 0 bases and the J gene lost 3 bases, with 17 bases spanning the gap. CDR1 and CDR2 from the germline V gene are SQVTM and ANQGSEA. CDR3 coding DNA: TGCAGCGTTGAAGATCGCCCAGGCAGAAACTACTATGGCTACACCTTC. Protein product: CSVEDRPGRNYYGYTF.

The V and J genes are TRBV9 and TRBJ2-1, with 7 bases aligning to TRBD2. Germline V CDR1 and CDR2: SGDLS, YYNGEE. The CDR3 contains 16 residues. Trimming removed 4 bases from V and 7 bases from J; junction bases left unmatched: 14. CDR3 in amino acids: CASSQGEGVFVNEQFF. CDR3 bases: TGTGCCAGCAGCCAAGGGGAGGGCGTCTTTGTAAATGAGCAGTTCTTC.